This T cell receptor (beta chain) comes out of a study of blood T cell repertoires in COVID-19. From germline, CDR1 is MNHEY and CDR2 SMNVEV (reference sequence). Unmatched junction bases numbered 4, after V lost 2 bases and J lost 8 bases. There are 14 residues in the CDR3. Authors' analysis steps: Using reference gene primer amplification, nucleated cell counts were estimated. Method: immunoSEQ multiplex PCR; TCRdb's copy keeps in-frame clones and lacks some. V and J calls and clone size are given by that table; D and trimming were obtained from the DNA. Of some 120,000 clones in the sample, 75% to 90% were seen once. The study counted Cohort 3 donors as recovered given two negative PCRs, clearance, or symptom resolution. This clone was seen just once.

The origin of this receptor is a man aged 30 to 39 who had recovered from COVID-19. This chain uses TRBV27 with TRBJ2-2; 8 bases fit TRBD1. The sequencing sample was made of PBMCs or T cells enriched from blood (not recorded which). For the CDR3, the DNA is TGTGCCAGCAGTTTAGGACAGGGTCATGGGGAGCTGTTTTTT. Protein: CASSLGQGHGELFF.